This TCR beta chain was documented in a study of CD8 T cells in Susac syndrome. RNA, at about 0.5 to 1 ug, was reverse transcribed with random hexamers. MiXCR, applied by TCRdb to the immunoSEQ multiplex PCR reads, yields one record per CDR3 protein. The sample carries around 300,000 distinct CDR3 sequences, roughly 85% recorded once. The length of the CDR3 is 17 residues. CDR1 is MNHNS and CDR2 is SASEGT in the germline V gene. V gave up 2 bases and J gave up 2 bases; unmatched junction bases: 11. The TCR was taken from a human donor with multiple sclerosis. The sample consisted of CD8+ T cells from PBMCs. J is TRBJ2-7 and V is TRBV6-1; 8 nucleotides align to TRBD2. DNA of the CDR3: TGTGCCAGCAGTGAAACGGGGGGGCGGACATGGACCTACGAGCAGTACTTC. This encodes CASSETGGRTWTYEQYF.